Here is one T cell receptor (beta chain) with its context. These data are taken from a study of blood T cell repertoires in COVID-19. At the level of the study: Spain, Italy and the United States supplied samples that represented acute and convalescent COVID-19. T cells, B-cell-depleted T cells, or PBMCs provided the cDNA or gDNA that served as material.

In the original workflow: Estimates of nucleated cell counts were drawn from the amplification of reference gene primers. TCRdb's table, derived via immunoSEQ multiplex PCR, lists solely in-frame clones and lacks some. V, J and clone size are those of that table, while D and trimming were read from the DNA. The sample includes approximately 200,000 clones, 70% to 90% seen only once; the top ten take roughly 18%. This CDR3 has 14 residues. Germline-derived CDR1 and CDR2 are LGHDT and YNNKEL (reference sequence). The V and J ends lost 4 bases and 9 bases, in that order; junction bases with no gene match: 10. Patients in Seattle were enrolled during active infection, then followed longitudinally.

The rearrangement joins TRBV3-1 (or the pseudogene TRBV3-2) to TRBJ1-1, with TRBD1 matching 8 bases. The sequenced sample consisted of peripheral blood. This TCR derives from a person aged 65 to 79 with COVID-19, enrolled during active disease. CDR3 amino acids: CASSRSTGERKAFF. CDR3 DNA: TGTGCCAGCAGCCGATCGACAGGGGAGAGGAAAGCTTTCTTT.